Sequencing of this T cell receptor (beta chain) was carried out in a study of neurological immune-mediated disorders. General study points: The study found the most TCR clonal expansion in HTLV-1-associated myelopathy and the least in multiple sclerosis, below healthy controls.

As healthy controls, volunteers from a blood bank in Maryland, USA, were used. From 2 million PBMCs stored at -80 C, the unsorted libraries were generated. This CDR3 contains 15 residues. Per germline, CDR1 ENHRY and CDR2 SYGVKD. Trimming removed 3 bases at V and 2 bases at J, with 12 bases between. Comment on this clonotype: The antigen is unknown.

5'RACE generated cDNA with 10-nucleotide random UMIs. TCRdb processed the 5' RACE reads anew with MiXCR; each CDR3 protein has one entry. The sample records under 90,000 distinct CDR3 sequences, 10% being singletons. The sequence was obtained from a man between 40 and 49 years old in good health. V is TRBV10-3 and J is TRBJ2-3; D may be TRBD2 (5 bases). Material: PBMCs. The CDR3 loop reads CAISEGADPTDTQYF. CDR3 nucleotide sequence: TGTGCCATCAGTGAAGGAGCGGACCCCACAGATACGCAGTATTTT.